Listed here are 25 T cell receptor beta chains from one sample, sequenced in a study of T-cell reconstitution after alpha-beta-depleted transplantation in children. Molecular barcoding with unique molecular identifiers was used for the TCRbeta library. MiXCR, run by TCRdb on the PCR reads, gives a single entry per CDR3 protein. The sample contains fewer than 400,000 distinct CDR3 sequences, more than 20% of which appear only once. This specimen consisted of PBMCs, mostly from graft donor cells, obtained 180 days after TCRalphabeta/CD19-depleted stem cell transplant. These receptors were collected from a male patient under 18 who had a stem cell transplant for acute lymphoblastic leukemia, so the T cells may come from the graft donor.

The table lists this clonotype with many counts. The V call is TRBV6-5, the J call TRBJ1-5, with D possibly matching TRBD1 (6 bases). CDR3 length: 16 amino acids. The V end was cut by 4 bases, the J end by 6 bases, with 19 bases between. Germline lookup yields CDR1 MNHEY and CDR2 SVGAGI. CDR3 residues: CASSSTRAGGGQPQHF. The CDR3 DNA is TGTGCCAGCAGTTCCACCCGGGCGGGGGGCGGTCAGCCCCAGCATTTT.

The rearrangement uses TRBV7-9 and TRBJ2-5; 7 bases are a match to TRBD1. CDR1 is SEHNR and CDR2 is FQNEAQ in the germline V gene (reference sequence). This CDR3 has 12 amino acids. The CDR3 DNA sequence: TGTGCTAGTTGCAGGGGGCAAGAGACCCAGTACTTC. Its protein is CASCRGQETQYF.

The rearrangement uses TRBV21-1 and TRBJ2-1. TRBV21-1 is a pseudogene segment. The CDR3 covers 15 residues. CDR3 nucleotides: TGTGCCAGCAGCAATCCTACGAGCTCCTACAATGAGCAGTTCTTC. Protein: CASSNPTSSYNEQFF.

The chain recombines TRBV29-1 with TRBJ2-5; D unresolved. Germline CDR1 and CDR2: SQVTM and ANQGSEA. This CDR3 is 13 amino acids long. V was shortened by 2 bases and J by 10 bases, with 17 bases between the two germline ends. The DNA of the CDR3 is TGCAGCGTTGAACTTCAACCTGCTGGTGGCCAGTACTTC. It yields the protein CSVELQPAGGQYF.

The chain combines TRBV7-3 with TRBJ2-7, with a tentative D call TRBD1 (5 bases). Per germline, CDR1 SGHTA and CDR2 FQGTGA. Trimming shortened V by 9 bases and J by 6 bases, and 9 bases separated the two germline ends. CDR3 length equals 10 residues. This CDR3 is CASQGCEQYF. In DNA form, the CDR3 reads TGTGCCAGTCAGGGCTGCGAGCAGTACTTC.

V is TRBV21-1 and J is TRBJ2-7; TRBD1, as called in the table, went unchecked against the DNA. TRBV21-1 is noted as a pseudogene. This CDR3 has 14 residues. The CDR3 DNA sequence: TGTGCCAGCAGCAAGGGACAGGGCTCTGGCGAGCAGTACTTC. Its translation is CASSKGQGSGEQYF.

The rearrangement joins TRBV20-1 to TRBJ1-4, with unresolved D. Germline lookup yields CDR1 DFQATT and CDR2 SNEGSKA (reference sequence). This CDR3 region has 14 residues. Trimming stripped 2 bases from V and 8 bases from J, with 15 bases between. CDR3 DNA sequence: TGCAGTGCTAGACGTCCCCTACTGGGGGAAAAACTGTTTTTT. Translated: CSARRPLLGEKLFF.

V gene TRBV7-8 combines with J gene TRBJ1-1, with 8 bases matching TRBD1. Per germline, CDR1 SGHVS and CDR2 FQNEAQ. The CDR3 consists of 14 residues. The trim removed 5 bases at V and 5 bases at J, leaving 7 bases unmatched. CDR3 amino acids: CASSPFQGATEAFF. The CDR3 nucleotides are TGTGCCAGCAGCCCCTTTCAGGGGGCGACTGAAGCTTTCTTT.

This chain connects TRBV2 to TRBJ1-5; D gene uncertain. The ends were cut back, 3 bases at V and 5 bases at J, with 11 bases in the middle. The CDR3 consists of 14 residues. Germline assignment: CDR1 SNHLY and CDR2 FYNNEI. The DNA of the CDR3 is TGTGCCAGCAGTGAGGGAGGGTGGGATCAGCCCCAGCATTTT. Translating it yields CASSEGGWDQPQHF.

This clonotype came up once. A read error may produce the germline difference seen at one junction end. The rearrangement links TRBV7-3 to TRBJ1-2; 7 nucleotides line up with TRBD1. This CDR3 has 14 amino acids. Germline CDR1 is SGHTA and CDR2 is FQGTGA. In DNA, the CDR3 is TGTGCCAGCAGCTTAACGCGGGACAGCTATGGCCACACCTTC. Its translation is CASSLTRDSYGHTF.

As regards this clonotype: One end of the junction fails to match germline, which may point to a read error. This rearrangement joins TRBV2 to TRBJ2-7, with TRBD2 identical over 11 bases. The CDR3 runs to 15 residues. The germline V gene encodes CDR1 SNHLY and CDR2 FYNNEI. The DNA of the CDR3 is TGTGCCAGCAGTGAACTGCGGCTAGCGGGAGGATCCCTCTGCTTC. It specifies CASSELRLAGGSLCF.

V gene TRBV6-1 combines with J gene TRBJ2-7; 11 bases align to TRBD2. Losses at the gene ends were 6 bases for V and 3 bases for J; bases not matched to a gene: 7. Germline CDR1 is MNHNS and CDR2 is SASEGT. CDR3 size: 15 residues. CDR3 amino acids: CASRTSGVRVYEQYF. DNA for the CDR3: TGTGCCAGCAGGACTAGCGGGGTTAGAGTCTACGAGCAGTACTTC.

The V gene is TRBV7-2, the J gene TRBJ2-4; D is possibly TRBD2 (6 bases). Germline V lookup: CDR1 SGHTA, CDR2 FQGNSA. The V and J ends lost 5 bases and 8 bases respectively, with 19 bases between them. The CDR3 has 15 residues. CDR3 protein: CASSPNERLGDIQYF. The CDR3 DNA reads TGTGCCAGCAGCCCAAATGAGAGACTAGGGGACATTCAGTACTTC.

This clonotype has a handful of counts. The chain joins TRBV6-5 to TRBJ2-5, with D hard to call. This CDR3 is built from 15 residues. From germline, CDR1 is MNHEY and CDR2 SVGAGI. V lost 0 bases and J lost 0, with 8 bases in between. The CDR3 region is CASSYSTTYQETQYF. As DNA, the CDR3 is TGTGCCAGCAGTTACTCAACAACGTACCAAGAGACCCAGTACTTC.

This clonotype was seen more than once but under ten times. The CDR3 loop is CASSPPGLYGYTF. CDR3 nucleotide sequence: TGCGCCAGCAGCCCCCCAGGTCTCTATGGCTACACCTTC. The rearrangement uses TRBV5-1 and TRBJ1-2; D call uncertain. Trimming left V 4 bases short and J 4 bases short, with 11 bases between. CDR1 SGHRS and CDR2 YFSETQ come from the germline V gene. CDR3 length: 13 amino acids. The variable domain in full, with the rest retrieved from reference TRBV5-1 and TRBJ1-2, is KAGVTQTPRYLIKTRGQQVTLSCSPISGHRSVSWYQQTPGQGLQFLFEYFSETQRNKGNFPGRFSGRQFSNSRSEMNVSTLELGDSALYLCASSPPGLYGYTFGSGTRLTVV.

This chain connects TRBV6-1 to TRBJ1-2; D possibly corresponds to TRBD1 (5 bases). V was clipped by 3 bases and J by 5 bases, with 10 bases between them. CDR3 length: 13 amino acids. Germline V CDR1 and CDR2: MNHNS, SASEGT. In nucleotides, the CDR3 is TGTGCCAGCAGTGACCAGGGAAGATATGGCTACACCTTC. Amino acids: CASSDQGRYGYTF.

The V call is TRBV20-1, the J call TRBJ2-7; TRBD1 might be the D (6 bases). The germline V and J ends were trimmed by 5 bases and 0 bases, with 11 bases remaining between them. Germline V gene lookup returns CDR1 DFQATT and CDR2 SNEGSKA (reference sequence). The CDR3 length is 13 residues. The CDR3 DNA is TGCAGTGCTGTAACAGGGAGCTCCTACGAGCAGTACTTC. Its translation is CSAVTGSSYEQYF.

This clonotype was observed a handful of times. The V gene is TRBV20-1, the J gene TRBJ2-3; 10 nucleotides align to TRBD2. Germline CDR1 is DFQATT and CDR2 is SNEGSKA (reference sequence). Trimming at V came to 4 bases and at J to 0 bases, leaving 13 bases not matched to a gene. The CDR3 sequence is 18 residues long. The CDR3 sequence: CSANSASGRLSSTDTQYF. The CDR3 region has the DNA TGCAGTGCTAACTCGGCTAGCGGGAGATTATCTAGCACAGATACGCAGTATTTT.

The table lists this clonotype with a few counts. V and J are TRBV28 and TRBJ1-2; the D gene is possibly TRBD1 (5 bases). Trimming cost V 8 bases and J 4 bases, with 17 bases left between them. Germline V gene data show CDR1 as MDHEN and CDR2 as SYDVKM. CDR3 length equals 14 residues. The CDR3 DNA reads TGTGCCAGCGGGCGCAGAGGGGCCCTCTATGGCTACACCTTC. Encoded protein: CASGRRGALYGYTF.

In its sample, this clonotype was seen a few times. The chain carries TRBV20-1 and TRBJ2-7; D uncertain. Between the trimmed V and J ends, which lost 1 base and 6 bases, there was a span of 10 bases. The CDR3 runs to 12 residues. CDR1 is DFQATT and CDR2 is SNEGSKA in the germline V gene (reference sequence). The CDR3 protein is CSARVTPSEQYF. CDR3 nucleotide sequence: TGCAGTGCTAGAGTCACTCCCTCCGAGCAGTACTTC.

The chain couples TRBV11-2 to TRBJ2-1; a possible D gene is TRBD2 (6 bases). The CDR3 runs to 16 residues. V was trimmed by 1 base and J by 0 bases, leaving 10 bases between them. CDR1 is SGHAT, CDR2 FQNNGV, per germline. CDR3 bases: TGTGCCAGCAGCTTAGGGGACTTAAGCTCCTACAATGAGCAGTTCTTC. This translates into CASSLGDLSSYNEQFF.

This rearrangement joins TRBV12-3 or TRBV12-4 to TRBJ2-5, with D perhaps TRBD2 (6 bases). There are 15 residues in the CDR3. Between the trimmed V and J ends, which lost 7 bases and 6 bases, there was a span of 21 bases. CDR3 nucleotides: TGTGCCAGCACCCAACCCCGCGGGGCCGAGAAGACCCAGTACTTC. Residues: CASTQPRGAEKTQYF.

This chain links TRBV19 with TRBJ1-1; D might be TRBD1 (5 bases). Trimming pared 8 bases from V and 7 bases from J, leaving 20 bases between. The CDR3 totals 14 residues. The germline CDR1 and CDR2 sequences are LNHDA and SQIVND (reference sequence). As DNA, the CDR3 is TGTGCCAGTGAGTTTTACTCAGGGAGAGGTGAAGCTTTCTTT. This gives the protein CASEFYSGRGEAFF.

This chain joins TRBV13 and TRBJ2-3; 8 nucleotides align to TRBD2. Unmatched junction bases numbered 15, after V lost 5 bases and J lost 5 bases. The CDR3 covers 17 residues. Germline V gene data show CDR1 as PRHDT and CDR2 as FYEKMQ (reference sequence). CDR3 sequence (DNA): TGTGCCAGCAGCCACAACATAGCGGGAAGGAGGTTAGATACGCAGTATTTT. This sequence encodes CASSHNIAGRRLDTQYF.

This clonotype was seen a few times. The chain has TRBV7-6 and TRBJ2-1, with TRBD2 matching over 9 bases. CDR1 and CDR2 from the germline V gene are SGHVS and FNYEAQ. The CDR3 is made up of 16 amino acids. V dropped 5 bases and J dropped 9; count of bases not matched to a gene: 14. CDR3 protein: CASSAAGGPPRGEQFF. CDR3 bases: TGTGCCAGCAGCGCAGCGGGAGGTCCTCCAAGGGGTGAGCAGTTCTTC. The variable domain in full, completed from reference TRBV7-6 and TRBJ2-1, reads GAGVSQSPRYKVTKRGQDVALRCDPISGHVSLYWYRQALGQGPEFLTYFNYEAQQDKSGLPNDRFSAERPEGSISTLTIQRTEQRDSAMYRCASSAAGGPPRGEQFFGPGTRLTVL.